These 9 T cell receptor beta chains were sequenced from one sample in a study of cytomegalovirus exposure and HLA in healthy donors (dated by TCRdb to about 2017). Library construction relied on the immunoSEQ multiplex PCR assay. A mixture of 60 forward primers for TCR Vbeta segments and 13 reverse primers for TCR Jbeta segments was used in the multiplex PCR. TCRdb mirrors the immuneACCESS table, restricted to in-frame sequences. Some clones are absent from its copies; in checked studies, under half trace to an unresolved V gene, and the reason for the others is unknown. The sample table contains under 200,000 clones; only one count was recorded for approximately 80% of them. 1.7% of the sample lies in the top ten. Sequenced material: PBMCs. These receptors originate from a woman between 18 and 30 years old in good health and CMV-seronegative.

The CDR3 nucleotides are TGTGCCAGCAGCAACATACGGGAGCCTCACAATGAGCAGTTCTTC. It encodes CASSNIREPHNEQFF. The J gene is TRBJ2-1, the V gene TRBV28; maybe TRBD2 (6 bases). Between the trimmed V and J ends, which lost 6 bases and 5 bases, there was a span of 17 bases. The CDR3 covers 15 residues. Germline CDR1 MDHEN, CDR2 SYDVKM. Based on the CDR3 plus reference TRBV28 and TRBJ2-1, the full variable domain is DVKVTQSSRYLVKRTGEKVFLECVQDMDHENMFWYRQDPGLGLRLIYFSYDVKMKEKGDIPEGYSVSREKKERFSLILESASTNQTSMYLCASSNIREPHNEQFFGPGTRLTVL.

CDR3 sequence: CSVDAQDWYQETQYF. CDR3 nucleotides: TGCAGCGTTGACGCACAGGATTGGTACCAAGAGACCCAGTACTTC. The rearrangement joins TRBV29-1 to TRBJ2-5; D might be TRBD1 (5 bases). CDR1 and CDR2 (germline): SQVTM, ANQGSEA. V lost 3 bases and J lost 0, with 14 bases in between. CDR3 length equals 15 residues.

The chain recombines TRBV28 with TRBJ1-5, with 11 bases lining up with TRBD1. This CDR3 is 16 amino acids long. V trimming: 11 bases; J trimming: 0 bases; junction bases outside the gene matches: 9. The germline V gene encodes CDR1 MDHEN and CDR2 SYDVKM. CDR3 in amino acids: CAGGTGGPISNQPQHF. The CDR3 DNA reads as TGTGCCGGAGGGACAGGGGGACCTATTAGCAATCAGCCCCAGCATTTT.

In its sample, this clone was seen once. The chain has TRBV9 and TRBJ2-2; D unclear. CDR1 SGDLS and CDR2 YYNGEE come from the germline V gene. Trimming pared 3 bases from V and 0 bases from J, leaving 15 bases between. This CDR3 contains 17 residues. Written as DNA, the CDR3 is TGTGCCAGCAGCGGAAGACACAGAGATTCGAACACCGGGGAGCTGTTTTTT. The encoded protein is CASSGRHRDSNTGELFF.

The rearrangement links TRBV15 to TRBJ2-7, with 13 bases lining up with TRBD2. The germline gives CDR1 LNHNV, CDR2 YYDKDF (reference sequence). V lost 2 bases and J lost 5; bases outside the gene matches: 6. The CDR3 contains 16 residues. The CDR3 bases are TGTGCCACCAGCAGACCCGGGACTAGCGGGATCCACGAGCAGTACTTC. This codes for CATSRPGTSGIHEQYF.

The genes are TRBV28 and TRBJ2-2; 7 bases are shared with TRBD1. CDR1 is MDHEN, CDR2 SYDVKM, per germline. Losses at the gene ends were 6 bases for V and 5 bases for J; bases not matched to a gene: 9. This CDR3 comprises 15 residues. The chain's CDR3 is CASRQGRESTGELFF. CDR3 in DNA: TGTGCCAGCAGACAGGGGCGCGAATCGACCGGGGAGCTGTTTTTT.

The J gene is TRBJ2-2, the V gene TRBV5-1; 7 bases fit TRBD2. Germline CDR1 SGHRS, CDR2 YFSETQ. Trimming cost V 4 bases and J 5 bases; bases outside gene matches: 8. This CDR3 contains 15 residues. DNA for the CDR3: TGCGCCAGCAGCGTTACGGGACTACCAACCGGGGAGCTGTTTTTT. This gives the protein CASSVTGLPTGELFF. The complete variable domain, with remaining parts taken from reference TRBV5-1 and TRBJ2-2, reads KAGVTQTPRYLIKTRGQQVTLSCSPISGHRSVSWYQQTPGQGLQFLFEYFSETQRNKGNFPGRFSGRQFSNSRSEMNVSTLELGDSALYLCASSVTGLPTGELFFGEGSRLTVL.

The gene calls are TRBV9 and TRBJ2-1; 9 bases fit TRBD2. Germline V gives CDR1 SGDLS, CDR2 YYNGEE. V lost 4 bases and J lost 6; bases outside the gene matches: 5. This CDR3 comprises 14 residues. CDR3 in DNA: TGTGCCAGCAGCTCACCGACTAGCGGCAATGAGCAGTTCTTC. This gives the protein CASSSPTSGNEQFF. The variable domain in full, with the rest retrieved from reference TRBV9 and TRBJ2-1, is DSGVTQTPKHLITATGQRVTLRCSPRSGDLSVYWYQQSLDQGLQFLIQYYNGEERAKGNILERFSAQQFPDLHSELNLSSLELGDSALYFCASSSPTSGNEQFFGPGTRLTVL.

The genes are TRBV2 and TRBJ2-1, with 8 bases aligning to TRBD2. Per germline, CDR1 SNHLY and CDR2 FYNNEI. The CDR3 contains 14 residues. J was trimmed by 9 bases and V by 4 bases; bases with no gene match: 8. The chain's CDR3 is CASSAREAGREQFF. The DNA of the CDR3 is TGTGCCAGCAGTGCGCGGGAGGCTGGGCGTGAGCAGTTCTTC.